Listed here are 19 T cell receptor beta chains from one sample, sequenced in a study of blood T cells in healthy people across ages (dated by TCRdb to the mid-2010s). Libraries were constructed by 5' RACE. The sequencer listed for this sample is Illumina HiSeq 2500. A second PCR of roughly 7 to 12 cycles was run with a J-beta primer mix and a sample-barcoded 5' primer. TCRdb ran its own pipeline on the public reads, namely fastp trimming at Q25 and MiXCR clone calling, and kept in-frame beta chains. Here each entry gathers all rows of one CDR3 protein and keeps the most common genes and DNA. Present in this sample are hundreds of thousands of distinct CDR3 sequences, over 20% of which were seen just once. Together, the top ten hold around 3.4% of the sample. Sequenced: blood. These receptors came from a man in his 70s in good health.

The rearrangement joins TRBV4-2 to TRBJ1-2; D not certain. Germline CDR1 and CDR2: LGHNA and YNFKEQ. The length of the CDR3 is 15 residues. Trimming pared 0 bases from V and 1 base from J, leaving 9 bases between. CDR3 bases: TGTGCCAGCAGCCAAGAGGGCAACAATAACTATGGCTACACCTTC. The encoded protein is CASSQEGNNNYGYTF.

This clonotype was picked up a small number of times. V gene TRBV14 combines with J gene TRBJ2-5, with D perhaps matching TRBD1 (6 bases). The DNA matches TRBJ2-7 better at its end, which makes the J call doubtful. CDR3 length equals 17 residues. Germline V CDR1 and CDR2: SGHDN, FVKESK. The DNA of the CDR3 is TGTGCCAGCAGCCAATCACCGGGACATTCAAGAACCTACGAGCAGTACTTC. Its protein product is CASSQSPGHSRTYEQYF.

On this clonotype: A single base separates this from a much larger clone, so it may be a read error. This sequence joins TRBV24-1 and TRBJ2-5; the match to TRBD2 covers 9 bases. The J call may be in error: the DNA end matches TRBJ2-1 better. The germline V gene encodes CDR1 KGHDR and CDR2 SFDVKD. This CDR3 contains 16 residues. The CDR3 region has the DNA TGTGCCACCAGTACGACCGAGACTAGCGGTTACAATGAGCAGTTCTTC. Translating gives CATSTTETSGYNEQFF.

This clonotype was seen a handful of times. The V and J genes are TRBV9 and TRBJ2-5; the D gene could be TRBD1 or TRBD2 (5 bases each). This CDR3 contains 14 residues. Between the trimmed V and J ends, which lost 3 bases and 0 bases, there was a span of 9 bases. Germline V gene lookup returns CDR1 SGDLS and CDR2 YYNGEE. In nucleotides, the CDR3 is TGTGCCAGCAGCGGAGAGGGGTACCAAGAGACCCAGTACTTC. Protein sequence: CASSGEGYQETQYF.

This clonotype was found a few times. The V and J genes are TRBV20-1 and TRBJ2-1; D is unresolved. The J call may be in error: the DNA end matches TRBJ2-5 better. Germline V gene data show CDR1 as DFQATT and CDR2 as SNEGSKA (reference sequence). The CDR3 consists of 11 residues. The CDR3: CSAPLLGTQYF. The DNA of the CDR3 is TGCAGTGCTCCCCTCCTGGGGACCCAGTACTTC.

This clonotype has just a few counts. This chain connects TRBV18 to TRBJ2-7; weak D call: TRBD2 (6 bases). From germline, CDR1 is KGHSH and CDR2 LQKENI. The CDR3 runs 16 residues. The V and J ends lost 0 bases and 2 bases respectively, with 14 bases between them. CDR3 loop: CASSPPFPGTPYEQYF. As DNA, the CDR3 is TGTGCCAGCTCACCACCGTTTCCAGGGACTCCCTACGAGCAGTACTTC.

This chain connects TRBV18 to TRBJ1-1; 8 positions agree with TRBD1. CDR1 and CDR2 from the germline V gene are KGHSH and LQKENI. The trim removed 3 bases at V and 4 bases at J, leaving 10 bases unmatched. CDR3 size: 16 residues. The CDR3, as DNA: TGTGCCAGCTCACCCTATGCTGGACAGGGACGCACTGAAGCTTTCTTT. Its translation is CASSPYAGQGRTEAFF.

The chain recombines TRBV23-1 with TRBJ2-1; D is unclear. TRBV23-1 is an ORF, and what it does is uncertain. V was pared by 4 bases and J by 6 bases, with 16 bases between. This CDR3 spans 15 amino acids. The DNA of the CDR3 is TGCGCCAGCAGTCCTGGACCCCTTCCGGGCAATGAGCAGTTCTTC. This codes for CASSPGPLPGNEQFF.

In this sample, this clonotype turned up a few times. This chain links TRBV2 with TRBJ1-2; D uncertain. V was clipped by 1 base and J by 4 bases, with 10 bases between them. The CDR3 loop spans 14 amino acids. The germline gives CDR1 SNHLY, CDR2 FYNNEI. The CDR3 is CASSEGASVYGYTF. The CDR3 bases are TGTGCCAGCAGTGAAGGCGCTAGCGTCTATGGCTACACCTTC.

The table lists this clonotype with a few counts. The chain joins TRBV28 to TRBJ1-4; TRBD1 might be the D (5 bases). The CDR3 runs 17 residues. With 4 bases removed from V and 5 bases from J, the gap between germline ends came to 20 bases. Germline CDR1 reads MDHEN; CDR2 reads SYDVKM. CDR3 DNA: TGTGCCAGCAGTTCCCCGGTGAATCGGGGCGGGAATGAAAAACTGTTTTTT. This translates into CASSSPVNRGGNEKLFF.

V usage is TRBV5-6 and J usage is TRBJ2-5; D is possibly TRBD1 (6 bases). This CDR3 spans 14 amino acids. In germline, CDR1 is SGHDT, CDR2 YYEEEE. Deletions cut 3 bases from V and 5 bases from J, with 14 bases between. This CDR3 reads CASSSIRGGETQYF. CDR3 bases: TGTGCCAGCAGCTCCATCAGGGGCGGCGAGACCCAGTACTTC.

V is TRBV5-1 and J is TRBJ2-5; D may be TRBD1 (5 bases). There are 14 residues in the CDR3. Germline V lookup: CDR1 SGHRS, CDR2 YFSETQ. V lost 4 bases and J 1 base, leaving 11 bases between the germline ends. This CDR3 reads CASSPAGLQETQYF. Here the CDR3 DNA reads TGCGCCAGCAGCCCGGCAGGGCTCCAAGAGACCCAGTACTTC.

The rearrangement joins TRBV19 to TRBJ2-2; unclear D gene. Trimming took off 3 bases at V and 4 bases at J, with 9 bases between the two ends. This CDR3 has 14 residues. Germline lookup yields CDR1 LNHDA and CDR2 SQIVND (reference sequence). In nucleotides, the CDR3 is TGTGCCAGTAGTATTCCTGGTGCCACCGGGGAGCTGTTTTTT. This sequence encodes CASSIPGATGELFF.

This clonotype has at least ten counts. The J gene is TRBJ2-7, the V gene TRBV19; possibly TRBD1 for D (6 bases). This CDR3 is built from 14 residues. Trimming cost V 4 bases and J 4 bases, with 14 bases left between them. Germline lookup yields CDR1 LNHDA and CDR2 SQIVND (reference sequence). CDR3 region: CASSKQGDIYEQYF. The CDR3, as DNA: TGTGCCAGTAGTAAACAGGGAGATATTTACGAGCAGTACTTC.

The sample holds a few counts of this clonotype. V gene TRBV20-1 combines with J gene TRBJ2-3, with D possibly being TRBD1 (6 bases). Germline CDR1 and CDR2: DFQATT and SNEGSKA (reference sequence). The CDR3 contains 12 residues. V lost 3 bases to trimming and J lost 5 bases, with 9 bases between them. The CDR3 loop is CSARGAVDTQYF. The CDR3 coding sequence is TGCAGTGCTAGGGGGGCGGTAGATACGCAGTATTTT.

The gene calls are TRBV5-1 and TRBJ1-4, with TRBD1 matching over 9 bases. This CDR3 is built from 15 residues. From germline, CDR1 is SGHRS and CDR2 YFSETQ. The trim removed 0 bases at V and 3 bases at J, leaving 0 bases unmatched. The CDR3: CASSLGDRANEKLFF. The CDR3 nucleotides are TGCGCCAGCAGCTTGGGGGACAGGGCTAATGAAAAACTGTTTTTT. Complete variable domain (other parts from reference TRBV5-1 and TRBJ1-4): KAGVTQTPRYLIKTRGQQVTLSCSPISGHRSVSWYQQTPGQGLQFLFEYFSETQRNKGNFPGRFSGRQFSNSRSEMNVSTLELGDSALYLCASSLGDRANEKLFFGSGTQLSVL.

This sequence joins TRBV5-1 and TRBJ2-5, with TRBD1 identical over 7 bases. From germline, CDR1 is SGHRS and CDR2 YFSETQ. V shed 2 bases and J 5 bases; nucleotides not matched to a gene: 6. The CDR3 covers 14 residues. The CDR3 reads CASSFPGQRETQYF. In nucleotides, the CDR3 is TGCGCCAGCAGCTTCCCGGGACAGAGGGAGACCCAGTACTTC.

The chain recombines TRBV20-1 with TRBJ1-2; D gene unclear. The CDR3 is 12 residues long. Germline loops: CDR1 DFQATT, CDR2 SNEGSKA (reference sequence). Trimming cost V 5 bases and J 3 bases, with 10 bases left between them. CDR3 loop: CSARQEDYGYTF. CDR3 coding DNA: TGCAGTGCTCGACAAGAGGACTATGGCTACACCTTC.

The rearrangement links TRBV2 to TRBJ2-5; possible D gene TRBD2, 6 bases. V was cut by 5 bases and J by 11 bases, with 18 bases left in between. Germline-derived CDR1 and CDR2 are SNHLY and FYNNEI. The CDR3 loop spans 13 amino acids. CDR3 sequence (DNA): TGTGCCAGCAGTCTCGGGACTGCGAGAGAGCAGTACTTC. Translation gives CASSLGTAREQYF.